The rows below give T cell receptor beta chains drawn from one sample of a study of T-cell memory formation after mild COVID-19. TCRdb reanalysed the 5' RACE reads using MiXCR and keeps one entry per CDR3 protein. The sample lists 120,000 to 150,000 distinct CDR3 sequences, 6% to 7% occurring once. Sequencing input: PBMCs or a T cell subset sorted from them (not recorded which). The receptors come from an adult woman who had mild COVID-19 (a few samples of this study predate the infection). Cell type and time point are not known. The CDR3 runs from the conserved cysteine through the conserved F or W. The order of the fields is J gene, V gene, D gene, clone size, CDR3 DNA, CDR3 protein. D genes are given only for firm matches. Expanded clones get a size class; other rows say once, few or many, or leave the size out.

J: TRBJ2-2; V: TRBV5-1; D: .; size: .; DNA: TGCGCCAGCAGCCCTACCCGGACGTCGGACACCGGGGAGCTGTTTTTT; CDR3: CASSPTRTSDTGELFF
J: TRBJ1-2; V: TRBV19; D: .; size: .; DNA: TGTGCCAGTTCGATACTTGGACAGTTCAACGCAAAAAACTTAGGACTACATGGCTACACCTTC; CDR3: CASSILGQFNAKNLGLHGYTF
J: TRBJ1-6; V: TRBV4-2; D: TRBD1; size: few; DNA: TGTGCCAGCAGCCGAGGAAACACGGGACAGGGTCGGAATTCACCCCTCCACTTT; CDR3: CASSRGNTGQGRNSPLHF
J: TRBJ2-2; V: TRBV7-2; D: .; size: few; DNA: TGTGCCAGCAGCTTAGGACGGAGTCAAACCGGGGAGCTGTTTTTT; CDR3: CASSLGRSQTGELFF
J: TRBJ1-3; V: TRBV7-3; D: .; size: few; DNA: TGTGCCAGCAGCTTAGGACAGCGGGCCTCTGGAAACACCATATATTTT; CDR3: CASSLGQRASGNTIYF
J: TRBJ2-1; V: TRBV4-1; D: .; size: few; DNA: TGCGCCAGCAGCCACCCCGAGGGTTTGAATGAGCAGTTCTTC; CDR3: CASSHPEGLNEQFF
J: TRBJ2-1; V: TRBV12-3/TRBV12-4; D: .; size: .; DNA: TGTGCCAGCAGTTTATACTCAACTAGAGCAGGGCACAATGAGCAGTTCTTC; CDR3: CASSLYSTRAGHNEQFF
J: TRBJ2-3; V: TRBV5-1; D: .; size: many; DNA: TGCGCCAGCAGCTTGGATGCCTCGGCAGATACGCAGTATTTT; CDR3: CASSLDASADTQYF
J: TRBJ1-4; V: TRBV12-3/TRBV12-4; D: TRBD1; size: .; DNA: TGTGCCAGCAGTTCGACAGGGTTTAATGAAAAACTGTTTTTT; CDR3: CASSSTGFNEKLFF
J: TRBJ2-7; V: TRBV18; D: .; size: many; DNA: TGTGCCAGCTCACCCAGTCAGGGTATCTCCTACGAGCAGTACTTC; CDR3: CASSPSQGISYEQYF
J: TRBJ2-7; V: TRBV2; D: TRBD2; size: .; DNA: TGTGCCAGCAGTGAGTGGGGGGGTACCTACGAGCAGTACTTC; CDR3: CASSEWGGTYEQYF
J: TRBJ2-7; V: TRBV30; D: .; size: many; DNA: TGTGCCTGGGGACTGTCCAGGGGCTACGAGCAGTACTTC; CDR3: CAWGLSRGYEQYF
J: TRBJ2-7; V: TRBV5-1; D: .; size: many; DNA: TGCGCCAGCCGATCCCGTTCGCACGAGCAGTACTTC; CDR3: CASRSRSHEQYF
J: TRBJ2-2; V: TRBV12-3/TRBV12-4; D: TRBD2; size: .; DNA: TGTGCCAGCAGACGGACTAGCGGGGGCACCGGGGAGCTGTTTTTT; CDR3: CASRRTSGGTGELFF
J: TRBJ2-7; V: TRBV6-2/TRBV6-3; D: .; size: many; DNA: TGTGCCAGCAGTTACTTCGACCGGGGGTACGAGCAGTACTTC; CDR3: CASSYFDRGYEQYF
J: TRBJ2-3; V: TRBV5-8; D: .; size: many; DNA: TGTGCCAGCAGCTTGTACGGCGGGTCCACAGATACGCAGTATTTT; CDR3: CASSLYGGSTDTQYF
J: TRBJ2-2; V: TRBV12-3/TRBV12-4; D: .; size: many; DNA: TGTGCCAGCAGTTTAGGCGGGAAGGATGTGGGGGAGCTGTTTTTT; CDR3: CASSLGGKDVGELFF
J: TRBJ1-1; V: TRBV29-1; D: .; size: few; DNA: TGCAGCGTTGTAAGACGGATGAACACTGAAGCTTTCTTT; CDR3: CSVVRRMNTEAFF
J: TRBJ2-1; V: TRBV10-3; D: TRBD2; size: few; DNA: TGTGCCATCAGACCGGGACTAGCGGGAGGGCCCTCAAGCTCCTACAATGAGCAGTTCTTC; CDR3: CAIRPGLAGGPSSSYNEQFF
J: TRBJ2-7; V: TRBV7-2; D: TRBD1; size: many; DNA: TGTGCCAGCAGCTTGGACAGGGCGATATACGAGCAGTACTTC; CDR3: CASSLDRAIYEQYF
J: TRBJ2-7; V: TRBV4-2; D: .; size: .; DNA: TGTGCCAGCAGCCAAGATAGTGGCCAGCAAGTCTACGAGCAGTACTTC; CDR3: CASSQDSGQQVYEQYF
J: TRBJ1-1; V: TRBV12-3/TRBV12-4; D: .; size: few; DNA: TGTGCCAGCAGCTCCCGGGCTGAAGCTTTCTTT; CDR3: CASSSRAEAFF
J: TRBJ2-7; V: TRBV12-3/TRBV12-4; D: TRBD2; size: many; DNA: TGTGCCAGCCGACTAGCGGGAGCACTGGGGGAGCAGTACTTC; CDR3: CASRLAGALGEQYF
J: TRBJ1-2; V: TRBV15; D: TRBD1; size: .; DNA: TGTGCCACCAGCAGAGGGACAGGGAGTAATGGCTACACCTTC; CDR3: CATSRGTGSNGYTF
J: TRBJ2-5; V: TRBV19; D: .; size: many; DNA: TGTGCCAGTAGTGAAACCGGGACATCGGGAGAGACCCAGTACTTC; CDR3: CASSETGTSGETQYF
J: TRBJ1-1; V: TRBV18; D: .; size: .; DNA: TGTGCCAGCTTGCCCCAGGGGCTGAACACTGAAGCTTTCTTT; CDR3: CASLPQGLNTEAFF
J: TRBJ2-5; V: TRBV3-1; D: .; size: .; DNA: TGTGCCAGCAGCCAAGGTTTGGAGCGGATGTACCAAGAGACCCAGTACTTC; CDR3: CASSQGLERMYQETQYF
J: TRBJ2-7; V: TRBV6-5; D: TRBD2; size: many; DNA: TGTGCCAGCAGTTACTCGGCTAGCGGGTCCTACGAGCAGTACTTC; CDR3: CASSYSASGSYEQYF